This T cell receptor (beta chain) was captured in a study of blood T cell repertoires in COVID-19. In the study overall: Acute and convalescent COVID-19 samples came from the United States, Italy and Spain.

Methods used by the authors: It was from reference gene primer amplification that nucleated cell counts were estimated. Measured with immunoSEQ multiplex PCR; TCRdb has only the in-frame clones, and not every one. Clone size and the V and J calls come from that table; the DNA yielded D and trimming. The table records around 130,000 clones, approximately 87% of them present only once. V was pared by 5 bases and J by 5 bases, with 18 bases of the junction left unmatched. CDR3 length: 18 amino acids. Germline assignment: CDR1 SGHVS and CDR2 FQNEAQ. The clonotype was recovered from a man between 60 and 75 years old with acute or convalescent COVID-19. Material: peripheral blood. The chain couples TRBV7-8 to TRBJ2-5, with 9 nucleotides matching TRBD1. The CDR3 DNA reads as TGTGCCAGCAGCGTCGGAACCGGGACAGGGCTTTGGGGGGAGACCCAGTACTTC. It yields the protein CASSVGTGTGLWGETQYF.